The present T cell receptor beta chain was sequenced within a study of Ad26.COV2.S vaccination and SARS-CoV-2 variants. Overall study context: The trial was COV1001 and the donor's arm was Ad26.COV2.S. Administration of Ad26.COV2.S was intramuscular, either once or twice 56 days apart.

Treatment noted: 19 received Ad26.COV2.S at low or high dose, single or two shots; about 5 received placebo; per-sample allocation not given. Vaccine and placebo recipients were sampled on day 63 after the first injection. To note about this clone: Its cognate antigen is unknown.

Study-wide findings and caveats: Spike-specific TCR breadth was greater in vaccine than placebo recipients. Total T cell responses were possibly underestimated by TCR breadth and depth analyses.

Assay used: immunoSEQ multiplex PCR; TCRdb lists only in-frame clones, some missing. The sample carries about 350,000 clones, around 84% recorded once. CDR3 length: 15 amino acids. Per germline, CDR1 SGHNT and CDR2 YYREEE (reference sequence). Losses at the gene ends were 4 bases for V and 6 bases for J; bases not matched to a gene: 8. The sequenced sample was peripheral blood, obtained in a trial of Ad26.COV2.S vaccine versus placebo. This clonotype originated in a person aged 18-65 years who received the Ad26.COV2.S COVID-19 vaccine or a placebo. The chain joins TRBV5-4 to TRBJ2-4; 9 nucleotides agree with TRBD1. CDR3 sequence: CASSAGQGTGNIQYF. CDR3 bases: TGTGCCAGCAGCGCAGGACAGGGGACGGGAAACATTCAGTACTTC.